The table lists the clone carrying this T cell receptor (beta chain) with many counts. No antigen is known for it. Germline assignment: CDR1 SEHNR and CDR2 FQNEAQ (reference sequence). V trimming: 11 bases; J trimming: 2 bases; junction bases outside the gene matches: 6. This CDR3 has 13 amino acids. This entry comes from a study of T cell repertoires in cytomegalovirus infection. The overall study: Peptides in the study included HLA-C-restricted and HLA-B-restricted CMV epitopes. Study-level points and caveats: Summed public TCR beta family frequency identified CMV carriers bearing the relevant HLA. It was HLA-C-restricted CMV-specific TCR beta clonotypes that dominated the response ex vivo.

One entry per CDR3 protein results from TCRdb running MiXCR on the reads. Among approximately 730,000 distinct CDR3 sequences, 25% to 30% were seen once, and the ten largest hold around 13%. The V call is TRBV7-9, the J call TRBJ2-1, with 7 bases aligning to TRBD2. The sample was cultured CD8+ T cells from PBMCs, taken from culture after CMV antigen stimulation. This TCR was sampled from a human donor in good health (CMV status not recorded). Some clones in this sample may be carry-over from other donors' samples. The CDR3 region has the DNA TGTGCCGCGGGGGACGGAACCTACAATGAGCAGTTCTTC. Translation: CAAGDGTYNEQFF.